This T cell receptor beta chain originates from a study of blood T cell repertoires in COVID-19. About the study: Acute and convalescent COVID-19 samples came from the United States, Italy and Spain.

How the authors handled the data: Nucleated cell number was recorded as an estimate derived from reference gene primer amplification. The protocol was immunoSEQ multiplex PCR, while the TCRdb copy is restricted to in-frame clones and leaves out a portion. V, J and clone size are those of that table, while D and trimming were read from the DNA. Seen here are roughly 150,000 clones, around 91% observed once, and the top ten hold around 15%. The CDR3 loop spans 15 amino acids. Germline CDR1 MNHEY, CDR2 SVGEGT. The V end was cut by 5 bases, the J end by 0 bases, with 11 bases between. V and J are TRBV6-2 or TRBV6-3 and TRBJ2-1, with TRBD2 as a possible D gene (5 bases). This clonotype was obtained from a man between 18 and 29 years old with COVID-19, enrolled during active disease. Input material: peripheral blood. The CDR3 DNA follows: TGTGCCAGCAGTAACGAGGGTAGCTCCTACAATGAGCAGTTCTTC. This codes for CASSNEGSSYNEQFF.